Listed below are T cell receptor beta chains from one sample, sequenced in a study of blood T cell repertoires in COVID-19. Repertoires were generated with immunoSEQ multiplex PCR, while TCRdb's copy carries only in-frame clones and drops some. The sample has tens of thousands of clones, around 90% seen once. What was sequenced was peripheral blood. The receptors stem from a woman in her 70s with acute or convalescent COVID-19. The CDR3 runs from the conserved cysteine through the conserved F or W. Each record gives: J gene, D gene, V gene, clone size, CDR3 protein, CDR3 DNA. A D gene is named only where the DNA matches it firmly. Clone sizes are given selectively: once, few, many, or a class where the clone is expanded.

J: TRBJ2-3
D: NA
V: TRBV18
size: NA
CDR3: CASHKGEGYTDTQYF
DNA: TGTGCCAGCCATAAAGGTGAGGGATACACAGATACGCAGTATTTT

J: TRBJ2-3
D: NA
V: TRBV5-1
size: NA
CDR3: CASSFVPTSTDTQYF
DNA: TGCGCCAGCAGCTTTGTTCCTACTAGCACAGATACGCAGTATTTT

J: TRBJ1-2
D: TRBD1
V: TRBV2
size: NA
CDR3: CASSALDRGDNYGYTF
DNA: TGTGCCAGCAGTGCGCTGGACAGGGGTGATAACTATGGCTACACCTTC

J: TRBJ1-2
D: TRBD1
V: TRBV24-1
size: few
CDR3: CATRTGTGSGYTF
DNA: TGTGCCACCAGGACCGGGACAGGGTCTGGCTACACCTTC

J: TRBJ2-1
D: TRBD2
V: TRBV4-1
size: NA
CDR3: CASSQGLQGLYNEQFF
DNA: TGCGCCAGCAGCCAAGGTCTCCAGGGACTATACAATGAGCAGTTCTTC

J: TRBJ2-7
D: NA
V: TRBV19
size: NA
CDR3: CASSVKGFAYEQYF
DNA: TGTGCCAGTAGTGTAAAGGGGTTCGCCTACGAGCAGTACTTC

J: TRBJ2-5
D: NA
V: TRBV16
size: NA
CDR3: CASSQSRPPETQYF
DNA: TGTGCCAGCAGCCAATCGAGGCCTCCGGAGACCCAGTACTTC

J: TRBJ2-6
D: TRBD1
V: TRBV18
size: NA
CDR3: CASSPSLRTGYSGANVLTF
DNA: TGTGCCAGCTCACCTTCCTTGAGGACAGGATACTCTGGGGCCAACGTCCTGACTTTC

J: TRBJ1-2
D: TRBD1
V: TRBV6-6
size: NA
CDR3: CASSYDRGHYGYTF
DNA: TGTGCCAGCAGTTACGACAGGGGGCACTATGGCTACACCTTC

J: TRBJ1-6
D: TRBD1
V: TRBV12-5
size: NA
CDR3: CASGWDSTKPYNSPLHF
DNA: TGTGCTAGTGGTTGGGACAGCACCAAACCATATAATTCACCCCTCCACTTT

J: TRBJ1-5
D: TRBD1
V: TRBV18
size: NA
CDR3: CASSQTGQGYGNQPQHF
DNA: TGTGCCAGCTCACAAACGGGACAGGGGTATGGCAATCAGCCCCAGCATTTT

J: TRBJ2-1
D: TRBD2
V: TRBV27
size: NA
CDR3: CASSSIGLANSYNEQFF
DNA: TGTGCCAGCAGTTCTATCGGACTAGCAAATTCCTACAATGAGCAGTTCTTC

J: TRBJ1-4
D: NA
V: TRBV7-7
size: few
CDR3: CASSLEAASAPEKLFF
DNA: TGTGCTAGCAGCCTGGAGGCGGCATCGGCTCCCGAAAAACTGTTTTTT

J: TRBJ2-7
D: NA
V: TRBV10-3
size: once
CDR3: CAISEIASGAVVQYF
DNA: TGTGCCATCAGTGAGATTGCATCGGGTGCAGTAGTACAGTACTTC

J: TRBJ2-5
D: TRBD1
V: TRBV11-3
size: NA
CDR3: CASSTRTGLETQYF
DNA: TGTGCCAGCAGCACGAGGACAGGGCTGGAGACCCAGTACTTC

J: TRBJ1-4
D: NA
V: TRBV24-1
size: NA
CDR3: CATSDSGTINEKLFF
DNA: TGTGCCACCAGTGATTCCGGGACTATTAATGAAAAACTGTTTTTT

J: TRBJ1-6
D: TRBD1
V: TRBV2
size: few
CDR3: CASKREGASSPLHF
DNA: TGTGCCAGCAAGCGGGAGGGGGCAAGCTCACCCCTCCACTTT

J: TRBJ2-7
D: TRBD1
V: TRBV4-1
size: NA
CDR3: CASSQAPTGATYEQYF
DNA: TGCGCCAGCAGCCAAGCTCCGACAGGGGCAACCTACGAGCAGTACTTC

J: TRBJ1-5
D: NA
V: TRBV10-2
size: NA
CDR3: CASSPGGLEPQHF
DNA: TGCGCCAGCAGTCCGGGAGGCCTTGAGCCCCAGCATTTT

J: TRBJ2-7
D: NA
V: TRBV2
size: NA
CDR3: CATRRTVLSYEQYF
DNA: TGTGCCACCCGGAGGACAGTCCTCTCCTACGAGCAGTACTTC

J: TRBJ2-1
D: TRBD2
V: TRBV7-9
size: few
CDR3: CASSLDRLAGVYEQFF
DNA: TGTGCCAGCAGCTTAGACAGACTAGCGGGAGTATATGAGCAGTTCTTC

J: TRBJ2-1
D: TRBD1
V: TRBV12-3/TRBV12-4
size: NA
CDR3: CASTKVQGNEQFF
DNA: TGTGCCAGCACTAAAGTACAGGGGAATGAGCAGTTCTTC

J: TRBJ2-3
D: TRBD2
V: TRBV11-3
size: NA
CDR3: CASSLCSGGLMTDTQYF
DNA: TGTGCCAGCAGCTTATGCAGCGGGGGGTTAATGACAGATACGCAGTATTTT

J: TRBJ2-4
D: TRBD1
V: TRBV3-1/TRBV3-2
size: NA
CDR3: CASSQEAAGGVKNIQYF
DNA: TGTGCCAGCAGCCAAGAGGCGGCAGGGGGCGTCAAAAACATTCAGTACTTC

J: TRBJ2-5
D: TRBD2
V: TRBV28
size: NA
CDR3: CASSPASGSNQETQYF
DNA: TGTGCCAGCAGTCCTGCTAGCGGGAGTAATCAAGAGACCCAGTACTTC

J: TRBJ2-7
D: TRBD1
V: TRBV5-1
size: NA
CDR3: CASSPGTGLYEQYF
DNA: TGCGCCAGCAGCCCGGGGACAGGGCTCTACGAGCAGTACTTC

J: TRBJ2-7
D: NA
V: TRBV4-1
size: NA
CDR3: CASSQTTGLTYEQYF
DNA: TGCGCCAGCAGCCAAACGACGGGACTGACCTACGAGCAGTACTTC